Listed below are T cell receptor beta chains from one sample, sequenced in a study of naive and memory T cell subsets. TCRdb recomputed calls from the UMI-ligation and nested PCR reads with MiXCR, one row per CDR3 protein. The sample lists 80,000 or so distinct CDR3 sequences, about 10% occurring once. The sample taken for sequencing was naive CD8+ T cells from blood. The receptors originated from a human donor in good health. The CDR3 runs from the conserved cysteine through the conserved F or W. Each record gives: D gene, J gene, clone size, V gene, CDR3 DNA, CDR3 protein. A D gene is named only where the DNA matches it firmly. The size entry is marked missing in some rows and otherwise reads once, few, many or a size class.

d_call: -; j_call: TRBJ1-2; clone_size: many; v_call: TRBV7-2; cdr3_nt: TGTGCCAGCAGCCCGGTCACCGGGCGAGCGAATGGCTACACCTTC; cdr3_aa: CASSPVTGRANGYTF
d_call: TRBD1; j_call: TRBJ1-3; clone_size: many; v_call: TRBV19; cdr3_nt: TGTGCCACCCCGGGACAGGGCGGAAACACCATATATTTT; cdr3_aa: CATPGQGGNTIYF
d_call: TRBD2; j_call: TRBJ2-1; clone_size: -; v_call: TRBV3-1; cdr3_nt: TGTGCCAGCAGCGAAAATAGCGGGGGCTCCTACAATGAGCAGTTCTTC; cdr3_aa: CASSENSGGSYNEQFF
d_call: -; j_call: TRBJ2-7; clone_size: few; v_call: TRBV27; cdr3_nt: TGTGCCAGCAGCTCTGGGAACTACGAGCAGTACTTC; cdr3_aa: CASSSGNYEQYF
d_call: TRBD1; j_call: TRBJ2-7; clone_size: -; v_call: TRBV7-9; cdr3_nt: TGTGCCAGCAGCTTGGCCCACCGGGACAGCCCTAAATTCTACGAGCAGTACTTC; cdr3_aa: CASSLAHRDSPKFYEQYF
d_call: TRBD1; j_call: TRBJ2-1; clone_size: -; v_call: TRBV24-1; cdr3_nt: TGTGCCACCAGCTCCTCCTCCGGGACAGGGTCCATCCTTTTTTACAATGAGCAGTTCTTC; cdr3_aa: CATSSSSGTGSILFYNEQFF
d_call: -; j_call: TRBJ2-7; clone_size: many; v_call: TRBV4-3; cdr3_nt: TGCGCCAGCAGCCTAGCCCGGGGCTTCTCCTACGAGCAGTACTTC; cdr3_aa: CASSLARGFSYEQYF
d_call: TRBD2; j_call: TRBJ2-3; clone_size: many; v_call: TRBV13; cdr3_nt: TGTGCCAGCAGAGGACTAGCGGGAGCTGGATTGGCAGATACGCAGTATTTT; cdr3_aa: CASRGLAGAGLADTQYF
d_call: TRBD1; j_call: TRBJ2-2; clone_size: few; v_call: TRBV2; cdr3_nt: TGTGCCAGCTTGGACAGGTTCACCGGGGAGCTGTTTTTT; cdr3_aa: CASLDRFTGELFF
d_call: TRBD2; j_call: TRBJ2-7; clone_size: few; v_call: TRBV20-1; cdr3_nt: TGCAGTGCTAGAGGGCCTGGACTAGCGGTCTCCTACGAGCAGTACTTC; cdr3_aa: CSARGPGLAVSYEQYF
d_call: -; j_call: TRBJ2-6; clone_size: few; v_call: TRBV27; cdr3_nt: TGTGCCAGCAGTTTCTTCCTACCGGGCTCTGGGGCCAACGTCCTGACTTTC; cdr3_aa: CASSFFLPGSGANVLTF